The 20 T cell receptor beta chains given below trace back to one sample, sequenced in a study of T-cell reconstitution after alpha-beta-depleted transplantation in children (dated by TCRdb to 2016 to 2017). The library was made by PCR. The listed sequencing device is Illumina HiSeq 2500. To normalize quantification of the TCRbeta repertoire, the TCR libraries were built with molecular barcoding that relied on unique molecular identifiers. TCRdb redid the processing of the public reads, applying fastp at Q25 and MiXCR, and retained in-frame beta chains. Each entry is one CDR3 protein sequence, shown with its most common DNA and genes. This sample holds a few hundred thousand distinct CDR3 sequences; roughly 27% were observed only once. The top ten hold about a third of the sample. The treatment or condition label here, explained by the study, means: allogeneic hematopoietic cell transplantation with graft depleted of TCRalphabeta T cells and CD19 B cells.

The source material was PBMCs, sampled before TCRalphabeta/CD19-depleted stem cell transplant. The receptors shown here come from a boy younger than two with Wiskott-Aldrich syndrome, due to receive a stem cell transplant.

The chain has TRBV27 and TRBJ2-4; D is possibly TRBD1 (5 bases). The CDR3 extends over 13 amino acids. Germline V gene lookup returns CDR1 MNHEY and CDR2 SMNVEV (reference sequence). Trimming cost V 0 bases and J 8 bases, with 8 bases left between them. As DNA, the CDR3 is TGTGCCAGCAGTTTATCCACAGGATACATTCAGTACTTC. Its translation is CASSLSTGYIQYF.

This clonotype occurred a few times. The rearrangement joins TRBV12-3 or TRBV12-4 to TRBJ2-5; TRBD2 is a possible D gene (6 bases). The CDR3 has 14 amino acids. The V and J ends lost 6 bases and 5 bases respectively, with 16 bases between them. Written as DNA, the CDR3 is TGTGCCAGCAGCCCCCGGAGGGCCGGGGAGACCCAGTACTTC. Its translation is CASSPRRAGETQYF.

J is TRBJ2-1 and V is TRBV5-1; tentative D call: TRBD1 (5 bases). Germline V lookup: CDR1 SGHRS, CDR2 YFSETQ. The CDR3 is 15 residues long. V shed 7 bases and J shed 6 bases, with 20 bases lying between them. CDR3 bases: TGCGCCAGCGCCTTGGAAGGAGTTAGGGGCAATGAGCAGTTCTTC. Its protein is CASALEGVRGNEQFF.

The rearrangement uses TRBV20-1 and TRBJ2-3; TRBD2 agrees at 7 bases. Germline V lookup: CDR1 DFQATT, CDR2 SNEGSKA (reference sequence). The CDR3 has 15 amino acids. With 6 bases clipped from V and 2 bases from J, the junction kept 11 bases outside the gene matches. The chain's CDR3 is CSAEILTSVTDTQYF. The CDR3 DNA sequence: TGCAGTGCCGAGATTCTTACTAGCGTCACAGATACGCAGTATTTT.

V is TRBV5-8 and J is TRBJ2-3; D ambiguous. V lost 3 bases, J lost 3 bases, and 14 bases lay in between. The CDR3 has 15 residues. Germline CDR1 is SGHTS and CDR2 is YDEGEE. The CDR3 bases are TGTGCCAGCAGCTCGGGCTCCGGGCCTACAGATACGCAGTATTTT. The encoded protein is CASSSGSGPTDTQYF.

The chain joins TRBV7-2 to TRBJ1-1; D perhaps matches TRBD1 (6 bases). The ends were cut back, 5 bases at V and 7 bases at J, with 17 bases in the middle. Germline V gives CDR1 SGHTA, CDR2 FQGNSA. The CDR3 is 14 residues long. CDR3 sequence: CASSNEGRGDEAFF. CDR3 in DNA: TGTGCCAGCAGCAACGAGGGCAGGGGTGATGAAGCTTTCTTT.

This clonotype was counted between two and nine times. The chain combines TRBV7-8 with TRBJ2-5; TRBD1 matches at 10 bases. The CDR3 extends over 17 amino acids. V dropped 5 bases and J dropped 5; count of bases not matched to a gene: 14. Germline CDR1 reads SGHVS; CDR2 reads FQNEAQ. This CDR3 is CASSIPIGTGDRETQYF. The CDR3 nucleotides read TGTGCCAGCAGCATTCCGATCGGGACAGGGGATCGGGAGACCCAGTACTTC. Combining the CDR3 with reference TRBV7-8 and TRBJ2-5 gives the whole variable domain GAGVSQSPRYKVAKRGQDVALRCDPISGHVSLFWYQQALGQGPEFLTYFQNEAQLDKSGLPSDRFFAERPEGSVSTLKIQRTQQEDSAVYLCASSIPIGTGDRETQYFGPGTRLLVL.

This clonotype was found many times. The J gene is TRBJ2-5, the V gene TRBV5-1, with D maybe TRBD2 (6 bases). Trimming stripped 2 bases from V and 4 bases from J, with 9 bases between. There are 13 residues in the CDR3. Germline values: CDR1 SGHRS, CDR2 YFSETQ. The CDR3 DNA follows: TGCGCCAGCAGCTTAAGCGGGTCAGAGACCCAGTACTTC. Protein product: CASSLSGSETQYF.

The genes are TRBV5-1 and TRBJ2-7; D may be TRBD1 (5 bases). V was clipped by 5 bases and J by 3 bases, with 15 bases between them. The CDR3 is made up of 14 amino acids. The germline V gene encodes CDR1 SGHRS and CDR2 YFSETQ. The CDR3 region is CASSIQAGFYEQYF. In DNA, the CDR3 is TGCGCCAGCAGTATACAGGCCGGTTTCTACGAGCAGTACTTC.

This chain uses TRBV20-1 with TRBJ2-3; TRBD2 is a possible D gene (6 bases). Per germline, CDR1 DFQATT and CDR2 SNEGSKA (reference sequence). This CDR3 has 14 residues. Here the CDR3 reads CSARLVADTDTQYF. DNA of the CDR3: TGCAGCGCGCGTCTCGTAGCGGACACAGATACGCAGTATTTT.

The V and J genes are TRBV5-1 and TRBJ1-5; 7 bases are a match to TRBD1. CDR3 length: 15 amino acids. Germline-derived CDR1 and CDR2 are SGHRS and YFSETQ. The junction had 9 bases not matched to a gene; V was cut back by 1 base and J by 8 bases. The CDR3 loop is CASSLTGQLMEPQHF. CDR3 bases: TGCGCCAGCAGCTTGACGGGACAGTTAATGGAGCCCCAGCATTTT.

The chain is built from TRBV19 and TRBJ2-2; D is possibly TRBD2 (5 bases). Per germline, CDR1 LNHDA and CDR2 SQIVND (reference sequence). V was shortened by 5 bases and J by 4 bases, with 17 bases between the two germline ends. This CDR3 has 16 residues. The CDR3 is CASSPSGGQSTGELFF. CDR3 DNA sequence: TGTGCCAGTAGTCCCTCCGGCGGGCAGAGCACCGGGGAGCTGTTTTTT.

This clonotype turned up a few times. The chain uses TRBV5-5 and TRBJ2-7; D is undetermined. The CDR3 has 15 residues. The germline gives CDR1 SGHKS, CDR2 YYEKEE (reference sequence). The V gene lost 2 bases and the J gene lost 0 bases, with 12 bases spanning the gap. CDR3 region: CASSLRTPGSYEQYF. Here the CDR3 DNA reads TGTGCCAGCAGCTTACGTACTCCTGGCTCCTACGAGCAGTACTTC.

This clonotype came up a few times. The chain recombines TRBV9 with TRBJ2-1; 8 bases line up with TRBD2. J was trimmed by 6 bases and V by 0 bases; bases with no gene match: 8. In germline, CDR1 is SGDLS, CDR2 YYNGEE. This CDR3 contains 16 residues. The CDR3 is CASSVAPAGAGNEQFF. The CDR3 nucleotides are TGTGCCAGCAGCGTAGCTCCAGCGGGAGCTGGCAATGAGCAGTTCTTC.

This rearrangement joins TRBV15 to TRBJ2-5; no firm D call. The CDR3 has 14 residues. Germline values: CDR1 LNHNV, CDR2 YYDKDF (reference sequence). V gave up 8 bases and J gave up 2 bases, with 15 bases separating them. In DNA form, the CDR3 reads TGTGCCACCCGAGTGGGCATTCGGCAAGAGACCCAGTACTTC. It encodes CATRVGIRQETQYF.

This clonotype was seen once. This sequence joins TRBV10-3 and TRBJ2-3; 13 bases are a match to TRBD2. The germline V gene has CDR1 ENHRY and CDR2 SYGVKD. J gave up 4 bases and V 6 bases, and 16 bases lay outside the gene matches. The CDR3 is 19 residues long. In DNA, the CDR3 is TGTGCCATCAGCGACGCCGGGACTAGCGGGAAAAAGATCGCAGATACGCAGTATTTT. Its translation is CAISDAGTSGKKIADTQYF.

This clonotype was found a few times. The rearrangement uses TRBV7-9 and TRBJ2-1; the D is unclear. The CDR3 runs 15 residues. Germline assignment: CDR1 SEHNR and CDR2 FQNEAQ (reference sequence). Trimming took off 6 bases at V and 0 bases at J, with 12 bases between the two ends. The CDR3 region has the DNA TGTGCCAGCAGGGAAGCGCTTAGCTCCTACAATGAGCAGTTCTTC. Its translation: CASREALSSYNEQFF.

This chain joins TRBV18 and TRBJ2-3; no definite D call. Per germline, CDR1 KGHSH and CDR2 LQKENI. Deletions cut 2 bases from V and 0 bases from J, with 3 bases between. CDR3 length: 13 amino acids. As DNA, the CDR3 is TGTGCCAGCTCACCATTTAGCACAGATACGCAGTATTTT. Translating gives CASSPFSTDTQYF. The entire variable domain, with the rest obtained from reference TRBV18 and TRBJ2-3, is as follows: NAGVMQNPRHLVRRRGQEARLRCSPMKGHSHVYWYRQLPEEGLKFMVYLQKENIIDESGMPKERFSAEFPKEGPSILRIQQVVRGDSAAYFCASSPFSTDTQYFGPGTRLTVL.

This clonotype was seen a few times. The chain combines TRBV7-9 with TRBJ1-6, with 9 bases aligning to TRBD1. CDR1 SEHNR and CDR2 FQNEAQ come from the germline V gene (reference sequence). This CDR3 is 15 amino acids long. After removal of 5 bases from V and 10 bases from J, the junction contained 9 bases not matched to a gene. CDR3 bases: TGTGCCAGCAGCGTAACAGGGGGCTGGGGATCACCCCTCCACTTT. This translates into CASSVTGGWGSPLHF.

The V and J genes are TRBV5-1 and TRBJ1-1, with 8 bases matching TRBD1. The junction had 7 bases not matched to a gene; V was cut back by 0 bases and J by 0 bases. This CDR3 is 17 amino acids long. The germline CDR1 and CDR2 sequences are SGHRS and YFSETQ. DNA for the CDR3: TGCGCCAGCAGCTTGGCGCGGACAGGGCTCATGAACACTGAAGCTTTCTTT. Protein sequence: CASSLARTGLMNTEAFF.